The clone carrying this T cell receptor (beta chain) ranks as medium-sized (0.01 to 0.1%). The antigen remains undetermined. Clones were sequenced by immunoSEQ multiplex PCR, and TCRdb holds only the in-frame ones, with some missing. This sample has hundreds of thousands of clones; approximately 90% occur once, and the top ten carry more than 10%. This specimen comes from a study of Ad26.COV2.S vaccination and SARS-CoV-2 variants. Study results and limitations: Measures of TCR breadth and depth may have fallen short of total T cell responses.

The CDR3 loop spans 13 amino acids. The germline V gene encodes CDR1 GTSNPN and CDR2 SVGIG (reference sequence). The treatment: some 19 received Ad26.COV2.S at low or high dose, single or two shots; about five received placebo; per-sample allocation not given. Sampling was done on day 63 after the first vaccine or placebo injection. The rearrangement joins TRBV30 to TRBJ2-3; D is undetermined. The sample in question was peripheral blood, obtained in a trial of Ad26.COV2.S vaccine versus placebo. The TCR originated in a person aged 18-65 years who received the Ad26.COV2.S COVID-19 vaccine or a placebo. The DNA of the CDR3 is TGTTCATCGGGTCGGTTCTCGACGGATACGCAGTATTTT. Its translation is CSSGRFSTDTQYF.